This TCR beta chain was retrieved from a study of blood T cell repertoires in COVID-19. On the study more broadly: From the United States, Italy and Spain came samples of acute and convalescent COVID-19.

Method: immunoSEQ multiplex PCR; TCRdb's copy keeps in-frame clones and lacks some. The data show over 200,000 clones, 83% seen once. The receptor was isolated from a woman aged 25-40 years with COVID-19, enrolled during active disease. The sequenced sample consisted of peripheral blood.

The CDR3 DNA reads TGTGCCAGCAAACTTGACAGGGGTAACTACAATGAGCAGTTCTTC. This translates into CASKLDRGNYNEQFF. The chain has TRBV28 and TRBJ2-1; 8 bases are shared with TRBD1. V lost 7 bases, J lost 3 bases, and 8 bases stayed unmatched. This CDR3 comprises 15 residues. Germline V gene data show CDR1 as MDHEN and CDR2 as SYDVKM.